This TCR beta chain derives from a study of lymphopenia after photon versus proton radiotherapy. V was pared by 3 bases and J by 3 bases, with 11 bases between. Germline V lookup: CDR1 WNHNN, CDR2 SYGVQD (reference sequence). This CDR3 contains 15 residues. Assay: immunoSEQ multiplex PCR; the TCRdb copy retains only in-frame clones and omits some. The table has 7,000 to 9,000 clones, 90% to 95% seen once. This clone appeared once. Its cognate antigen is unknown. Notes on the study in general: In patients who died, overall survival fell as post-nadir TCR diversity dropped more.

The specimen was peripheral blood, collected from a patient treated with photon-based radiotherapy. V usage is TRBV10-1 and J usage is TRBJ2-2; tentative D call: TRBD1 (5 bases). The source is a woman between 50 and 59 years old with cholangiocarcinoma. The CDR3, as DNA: TGCGCCAGCAGTGATCAGGGAATGGACACCGGGGAGCTGTTTTTT. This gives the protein CASSDQGMDTGELFF.